Listed here are 31 T cell receptor beta chains from one sample, sequenced in a study of metastatic and nonmetastatic thyroid tumors. No patient had received any treatment before thyroid surgery. Through MiXCR, TCRdb re-clonotyped the PCR reads. The sample yields 7,700 or so clones, 25% to 35% seen once. The sequenced material came from tumor tissue. The source is a female donor with papillary thyroid cancer or a benign thyroid nodule (not recorded which). Some clones in this sample may be carry-over from other donors' samples.

This clone has just a few counts. The CDR3 end shows no conserved phenylalanine or tryptophan, and so a read error is likely. The V and J genes are TRBV6-1 and TRBJ1-5, with D perhaps TRBD1 (6 bases). This CDR3 has 13 amino acids. Germline V gene lookup returns CDR1 MNHNS and CDR2 SASEGT. The CDR3: CASSSGTNQPQHP. The CDR3 DNA follows: TGCGCCAGCAGTTCCGGGACAAATCAGCCCCAGCATCCT.

The chain has TRBV5-1 and TRBJ2-1; 11 bases are a match to TRBD1. V gave up 5 bases and J gave up 12 bases; unmatched junction bases: 10. The CDR3 contains 14 residues. Germline V CDR1 and CDR2: SGHRS, YFSETQ. The CDR3 spells CASSPRTGGARQFF. The CDR3 region has the DNA TGCGCCAGCAGTCCGCGGACAGGGGGCGCGAGGCAGTTCTTC.

In this sample, this clone turned up many times. The chain combines TRBV5-1 with TRBJ2-3, with no clear D. Trimming took off 0 bases at V and 6 bases at J, with 11 bases between the two ends. The CDR3 covers 14 residues. Germline-derived CDR1 and CDR2 are SGHRS and YFSETQ. The CDR3 is CASSLGASSDTQYF. In DNA, the CDR3 is TGCGCCAGCAGCTTGGGGGCCTCTTCGGATACGCAGTATTTT.

V gene TRBV4-3 combines with J gene TRBJ2-6; D not certain. CDR1 and CDR2 (germline): LGHNA, YSLEER. The CDR3 covers 16 residues. Trimming shortened V by 0 bases and J by 0 bases, and 6 bases separated the two germline ends. This CDR3 is CASSQDIASGANVLTF. Written as DNA, the CDR3 is TGCGCCAGCAGCCAAGATATAGCCTCTGGGGCCAACGTCCTGACTTTC.

This clone has more than one count but fewer than ten. The V gene is TRBV19, the J gene TRBJ1-5, with D possibly being TRBD1 (5 bases). V was shortened by 3 bases and J by 1 base, with 7 bases between the two germline ends. The CDR3 consists of 14 residues. Germline values: CDR1 LNHDA, CDR2 SQIVND (reference sequence). CDR3 coding DNA: TGTGCCAGTAGTATGGGACCGAGCAATCAGCCCCAGCATTTT. It is translated as CASSMGPSNQPQHF. The full variable domain, rest sourced from reference TRBV19 and TRBJ1-5, is DGGITQSPKYLFRKEGQNVTLSCEQNLNHDAMYWYRQDPGQGLRLIYYSQIVNDFQKGDIAEGYSVSREKKESFPLTVTSAQKNPTAFYLCASSMGPSNQPQHFGDGTRLSIL.

This chain links TRBV20-1 with TRBJ1-3, with no clear D. There are 13 residues in the CDR3. Germline CDR1 and CDR2: DFQATT and SNEGSKA (reference sequence). V lost 2 bases, J lost 2 bases, and 7 bases lay in between. The CDR3 DNA is TGCAGTGCTAGATCAGAGGCTGGAAACACCATATATTTT. This gives the protein CSARSEAGNTIYF.

In this sample, this clone turned up a few times. A junction boundary mismatches the germline segment, possibly from a read error. V usage is TRBV6-5 and J usage is TRBJ2-6, with 9 bases lining up with TRBD1. This CDR3 contains 18 residues. The germline gives CDR1 MNHEY, CDR2 SVGAGI. CDR3 nucleotide sequence: TGTGCCAGCAGTTCGGGGGACAGGGAGGGGGCTGGGGCCAACGCCCTGACTTTC. It translates to CASSSGDREGAGANALTF.

This clone showed up many times. The chain has TRBV4-3 and TRBJ1-3; TRBD1 is a possible D gene (6 bases). This CDR3 region has 17 residues. Germline V lookup: CDR1 LGHNA, CDR2 YSLEER. Trimming cost V 3 bases and J 3 bases, with 18 bases left between them. CDR3 in amino acids: CASSQTAGGAGGNTIYF. The CDR3 bases are TGCGCCAGCAGCCAGACCGCCGGGGGGGCAGGTGGAAACACCATATATTTT.

V and J are TRBV6-5 and TRBJ1-1; D might be TRBD1 (5 bases). Trimming took off 0 bases at V and 4 bases at J, with 12 bases between the two ends. This CDR3 region has 15 residues. From germline, CDR1 is MNHEY and CDR2 SVGAGI. For the CDR3, the DNA is TGTGCCAGCAGTTACTCGACCGGGGGTCGCACTGAAGCTTTCTTT. This translates into CASSYSTGGRTEAFF.

With respect to this clone: Likely a read error: the CDR3 ends without its conserved phenylalanine or tryptophan. V and J are TRBV6-7 and TRBJ2-7, with 11 bases that match TRBD1. TRBV6-7 is placed among ORFs of uncertain function. The V segment lost 6 bases and the J segment 9 bases; nucleotides outside the gene matches: 19. The CDR3 consists of 17 residues. Here the CDR3 reads CASRYAGPGQGVFWQYC. Here the CDR3 DNA reads TGTGCCAGCAGGTACGCGGGACCGGGACAGGGGGTATTCTGGCAGTACTGC.

The V gene is TRBV6-1, the J gene TRBJ1-2; 8 positions match TRBD1. The V gene's germline CDR1 is MNHNS and CDR2 SASEGT. The V and J ends lost 7 bases and 2 bases, in that order; junction bases with no gene match: 12. This CDR3 region has 16 residues. In nucleotides, the CDR3 is TGTGCCAGCATCAGCCCGCAGGGGGCTGAAAACTATGGCTACACCTTC. It yields the protein CASISPQGAENYGYTF.

The V call is TRBV7-9, the J call TRBJ1-2, with a weak D call TRBD1 (5 bases). V was trimmed by 3 bases and J by 4 bases, leaving 9 bases between them. This CDR3 is 13 amino acids long. The V gene's germline CDR1 is SEHNR and CDR2 FQNEAQ (reference sequence). The CDR3 DNA is TGTGCCAGCAGCTTGGGGGTACCCTATGGCTACACCTTC. It translates to CASSLGVPYGYTF.

The chain uses TRBV7-9 and TRBJ2-7; D not resolved. CDR3 size: 13 residues. V was cut by 1 base and J by 5 bases, with 9 bases left in between. Germline CDR1 reads SEHNR; CDR2 reads FQNEAQ (reference sequence). The CDR3 DNA is TGTGCCAGCAGCTTAGGTATAAGCGACGAGCAGTACTTC. It is translated as CASSLGISDEQYF.

This clone has a handful of counts. CDR3 protein: CATSRLLQPGTDTQYF. CDR3 sequence (DNA): TGTGCCACCAGCAGACTACTGCAACCGGGCACAGATACGCAGTATTTT. This chain connects TRBV15 to TRBJ2-3; no clear D. V lost 2 bases and J lost 1, with 13 bases in between. This CDR3 spans 16 amino acids. Germline loops: CDR1 LNHNV, CDR2 YYDKDF (reference sequence).

This clone was seen a few times. For the CDR3, the DNA is TGTGCCAGCAGTTTGTTCCGGGGAGGGGCCACTGAAGCTTTCTTT. Translation gives CASSLFRGGATEAFF. This chain uses TRBV28 with TRBJ1-1; weak D call: TRBD1 (5 bases). Germline CDR1 reads MDHEN; CDR2 reads SYDVKM. V was cut by 3 bases and J by 4 bases, with 15 bases left in between. The CDR3 extends over 15 amino acids.

Comment on this clone: The CDR3 ends on some other residue instead of the conserved phenylalanine or tryptophan, so this is likely a read error. This rearrangement joins TRBV19 to TRBJ1-2; possibly TRBD1 for D (5 bases). The CDR3 totals 15 residues. Germline loops: CDR1 LNHDA, CDR2 SQIVND (reference sequence). Deletions cut 4 bases from V and 10 bases from J, with 22 bases between. CDR3 nucleotide sequence: TGTGCCAGTAGTACCCCCTCGGGACCCCTACAGGTCTACACCCTC. Translating it yields CASSTPSGPLQVYTL.

This clone is medium-sized by share. The chain combines TRBV20-1 with TRBJ1-2; D might be TRBD1 (5 bases). The germline V gene has CDR1 DFQATT and CDR2 SNEGSKA (reference sequence). The CDR3 is 16 amino acids. Trimming stripped 0 bases from V and 7 bases from J, with 21 bases between. The CDR3 sequence: CSARDRGEGRSSGYTF. Here the CDR3 DNA reads TGCAGTGCTAGAGATCGGGGGGAGGGTCGGTCGAGTGGCTACACCTTC.

The chain joins TRBV11-2 to TRBJ2-1, with TRBD2 matching 7 bases. CDR3 length: 14 residues. Germline V gene data show CDR1 as SGHAT and CDR2 as FQNNGV. The ends lost 8 bases at V and 2 bases at J; junction bases unmatched: 6. The CDR3 sequence is CASAPGLTYNEQFF. In DNA, the CDR3 is TGTGCCAGCGCACCGGGACTAACCTACAATGAGCAGTTCTTC.

The chain employs TRBV11-2 and TRBJ1-1; 7 bases align to TRBD1. The CDR3 is 17 residues long. Germline V gives CDR1 SGHAT, CDR2 FQNNGV. V lost 5 bases, J lost 5 bases, and 17 bases stayed unmatched. In DNA, the CDR3 is TGTGCCAGCAGCCCAGGAGGGGGCGCGGTCGGTGGGACTGAAGCTTTCTTT. Protein sequence: CASSPGGGAVGGTEAFF.

The chain links TRBV4-3 to TRBJ1-5, with D hard to call. The germline V gene encodes CDR1 LGHNA and CDR2 YSLEER. Trimming removed 6 bases from V and 7 bases from J, with 13 bases in between. The CDR3 is 13 amino acids. CDR3 loop: CASSQRAGQPQHF. CDR3 DNA sequence: TGCGCCAGCAGTCAAAGAGCGGGACAGCCCCAGCATTTT.

The chain couples TRBV7-9 to TRBJ2-2, with D perhaps assigned TRBD1 or TRBD2 (6 bases each). The CDR3 extends over 15 amino acids. V was cut by 6 bases and J by 0 bases, with 11 bases left in between. CDR1 is SEHNR and CDR2 is FQNEAQ in the germline V gene (reference sequence). DNA of the CDR3: TGTGCCAGCAGGCGGGACACCACGAACACCGGGGAGCTGTTTTTT. Translation gives CASRRDTTNTGELFF.

The chain carries TRBV7-8 and TRBJ1-2; D is uncertain. The V gene's germline CDR1 is SGHVS and CDR2 FQNEAQ. The CDR3 is made up of 15 amino acids. The V end lost 5 bases, the J end lost 4 bases, and 17 bases lay between the germline ends. The DNA for the CDR3 is TGTGCCAGCAGCACAAGCTTCGGGGAGGCCTATGGCTACACCTTC. Residues: CASSTSFGEAYGYTF.

The CDR3 loop is CASSLGAGGASYEQFF. In DNA form, the CDR3 reads TGCGCCAGCAGCTTGGGTGCGGGAGGGGCTAGCTATGAGCAGTTCTTC. The chain has TRBV5-1 and TRBJ2-1, with 9 positions matching TRBD2. The germline V gene encodes CDR1 SGHRS and CDR2 YFSETQ. V lost 0 bases to trimming and J lost 8 bases; unmatched junction nucleotides: 9. This CDR3 spans 16 amino acids.

The chain carries TRBV7-7 and TRBJ2-7, with 10 positions matching TRBD2. Germline V lookup: CDR1 SSHAT, CDR2 FNYEAQ (reference sequence). V trimming: 8 bases; J trimming: 6 bases; junction bases outside the gene matches: 13. This CDR3 is built from 15 residues. CDR3 sequence (DNA): TGTGCCAGCCCCTTCTTCGGGCTAGCGGGAGTCGAGCAGTACTTC. This codes for CASPFFGLAGVEQYF.

The chain joins TRBV6-5 to TRBJ1-1, with unresolved D. In germline, CDR1 is MNHEY, CDR2 SVGAGI. The CDR3 totals 15 residues. The V gene lost 0 bases and the J gene lost 5 bases, with 13 bases spanning the gap. The DNA of the CDR3 is TGTGCCAGCAGTTACTCCTGGACTTCATGGACTGAAGCTTTCTTT. Its protein is CASSYSWTSWTEAFF.

CDR3 loop: CASSNGLAPYEQYF. The CDR3 nucleotides read TGTGCCAGCAGTAATGGACTAGCGCCTTACGAGCAGTACTTC. The chain uses TRBV27 and TRBJ2-7; 9 bases line up with TRBD2. The CDR3 length is 14 residues. Germline CDR1 is MNHEY and CDR2 is SMNVEV (reference sequence). With V trimmed by 5 bases and J by 4 bases, 6 bases remained unmatched.

V and J are TRBV30 and TRBJ1-3, with D possibly being TRBD1 (6 bases). V shed 5 bases and J shed 4 bases, with 18 bases lying between them. Germline CDR1 reads GTSNPN; CDR2 reads SVGIG (reference sequence). The CDR3 has 15 residues. The CDR3 protein is CAWGETGTGGNTIYF. The CDR3 DNA follows: TGTGCCTGGGGTGAAACAGGGACGGGAGGAAACACCATATATTTT.

The sample holds many counts of this clone. This may come from a read error, since a much larger clone is one base off. The rearrangement links TRBV12-3 or TRBV12-4 to TRBJ2-1, with a possible D match to TRBD1 (6 bases). This CDR3 region has 15 residues. The V gene lost 7 bases and the J gene lost 4 bases, with 17 bases spanning the gap. This CDR3 is CASKDRRRQYNEQFF. In nucleotides, the CDR3 is TGTGCCAGCAAAGACAGGAGGCGCCAGTACAATGAGCAGTTCTTC.

CDR3 loop: CASSCPPWNTIYF. CDR3 bases: TGTGCCAGCAGTTGCCCTCCTTGGAACACCATATATTTT. J is TRBJ1-3 and V is TRBV28; D not certain. Trimming pared 4 bases from V and 7 bases from J, leaving 11 bases between. The germline V gene has CDR1 MDHEN and CDR2 SYDVKM. The CDR3 loop spans 13 amino acids.

This clone has only a few counts. The chain uses TRBV7-8 and TRBJ1-6, with D possibly TRBD1 on 6 matching bases. Germline values: CDR1 SGHVS, CDR2 FQNEAQ. The CDR3 has 16 amino acids. V was cut by 0 bases and J by 7 bases, with 13 bases left in between. This CDR3 is CASSLAQGRGNSPLHF. The DNA for the CDR3 is TGTGCCAGCAGCTTAGCGCAGGGGCGCGGGAATTCACCCCTCCACTTT.

The J gene is TRBJ2-7, the V gene TRBV5-1, with D perhaps TRBD1 (7 bases). The V end was cut by 0 bases, the J end by 3 bases, with 13 bases between. The CDR3 has 15 residues. CDR1 and CDR2 from the germline V gene are SGHRS and YFSETQ. CDR3 loop: CASSLAGGLFYEQYF. Written as DNA, the CDR3 is TGCGCCAGCAGCTTGGCAGGGGGACTTTTCTACGAGCAGTACTTC.